This TCR beta chain was captured in a study of radiation and T cells in renal cell carcinoma. Data came from immunoSEQ multiplex PCR; TCRdb stores just in-frame clones and leaves some out. The table records about 74,000 clones, around 89% of them present only once. Study-level findings and limits: Baseline intratumoral clonotype presence is unknown without pretreatment biopsies.

As concerns this clone: What it binds is unknown.

Per the germline V gene, CDR1 is SGHRS and CDR2 is YFSETQ. The CDR3 has 13 amino acids. V was trimmed by 4 bases and J by 6 bases, leaving 14 bases between them. The sample's time point: blood 4 weeks post-SBRT, at nephrectomy. Regarding treatment: 15 Gy SBRT to primary tumor, nephrectomy 4 weeks later. The sequence was obtained from a woman between 65 and 79 years old with renal cell carcinoma. This chain uses TRBV5-1 with TRBJ2-7; D is perhaps TRBD1 or TRBD2 (5 bases each). Sequenced here: blood, sampled from a patient whose treatment included radiotherapy and nephrectomy. CDR3 sequence: CASSLVRGVEQYF. The CDR3 DNA reads as TGCGCCAGCAGCCTGGTAAGAGGGGTCGAGCAGTACTTC.